This T cell receptor beta chain was sequenced in a study of blood T cell dynamics during melanoma immunotherapy. Findings of the study overall: Whether repertoire-driving clones were melanoma-specific could not be determined.

Each bulk PBMC sample had about 350 ng DNA loaded. TCRdb's copy holds only in-frame clones and misses some; the assay was immunoSEQ multiplex PCR. Of 9,700 or so clones in the sample, 85% to 90% are singletons; the top ten hold around 32%. On this clone: Its target is unknown.

The time point was: pre-treatment baseline. Blood was drawn before treatment and at week 3 after checkpoint blockade. No patient had earlier systemic cancer treatment, concurrent immunosuppressants, or another active cancer. CDR1 and CDR2 from the germline V gene are MNHEY and SVGAGI. Deletions cut 7 bases from V and 5 bases from J, with 11 bases between. The length of the CDR3 is 13 residues. The input for sequencing was blood, taken from a patient treated with checkpoint blockade. V is TRBV6-5 and J is TRBJ2-2, with unresolved D. This clonotype was obtained from a human donor with melanoma. The CDR3 nucleotides are TGTGCCAGCATCCGAGGTAGTACCGGGGAGCTGTTTTTT. This gives the protein CASIRGSTGELFF.